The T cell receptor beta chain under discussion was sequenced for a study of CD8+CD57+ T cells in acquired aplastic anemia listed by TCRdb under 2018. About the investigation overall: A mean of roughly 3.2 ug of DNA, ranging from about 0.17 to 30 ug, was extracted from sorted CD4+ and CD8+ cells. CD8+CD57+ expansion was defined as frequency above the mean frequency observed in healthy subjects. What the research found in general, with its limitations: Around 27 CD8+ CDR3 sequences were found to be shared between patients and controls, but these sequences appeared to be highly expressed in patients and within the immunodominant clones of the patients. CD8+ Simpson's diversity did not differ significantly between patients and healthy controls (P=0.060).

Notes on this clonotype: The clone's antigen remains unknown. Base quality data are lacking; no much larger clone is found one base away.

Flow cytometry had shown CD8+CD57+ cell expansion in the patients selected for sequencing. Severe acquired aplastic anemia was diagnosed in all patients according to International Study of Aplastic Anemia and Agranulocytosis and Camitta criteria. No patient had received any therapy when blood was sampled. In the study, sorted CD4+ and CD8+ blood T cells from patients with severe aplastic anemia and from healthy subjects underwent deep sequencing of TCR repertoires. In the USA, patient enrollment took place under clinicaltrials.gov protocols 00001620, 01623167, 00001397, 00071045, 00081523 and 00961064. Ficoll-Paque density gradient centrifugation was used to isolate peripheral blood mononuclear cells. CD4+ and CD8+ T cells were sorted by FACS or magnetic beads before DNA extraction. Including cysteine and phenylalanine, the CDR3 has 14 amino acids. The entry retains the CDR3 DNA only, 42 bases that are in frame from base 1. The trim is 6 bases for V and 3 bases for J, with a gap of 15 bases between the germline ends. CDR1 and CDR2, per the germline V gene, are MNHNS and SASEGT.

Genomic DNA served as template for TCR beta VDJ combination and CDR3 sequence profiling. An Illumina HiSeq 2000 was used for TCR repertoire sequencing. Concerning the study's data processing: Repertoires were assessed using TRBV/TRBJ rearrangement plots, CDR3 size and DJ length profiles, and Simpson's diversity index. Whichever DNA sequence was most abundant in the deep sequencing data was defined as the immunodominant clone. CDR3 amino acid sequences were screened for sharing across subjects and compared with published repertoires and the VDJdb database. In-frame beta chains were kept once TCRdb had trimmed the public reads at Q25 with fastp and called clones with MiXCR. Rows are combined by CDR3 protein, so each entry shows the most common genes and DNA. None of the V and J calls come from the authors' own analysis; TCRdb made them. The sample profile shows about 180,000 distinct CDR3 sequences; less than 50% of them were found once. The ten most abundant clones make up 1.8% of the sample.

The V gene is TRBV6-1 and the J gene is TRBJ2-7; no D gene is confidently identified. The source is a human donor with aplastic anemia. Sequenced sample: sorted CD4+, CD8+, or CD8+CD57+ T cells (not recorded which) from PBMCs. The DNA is TGTGCCAGCAGCTTCGGTGTCGGCGACTACGAGCAGTACTTC. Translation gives CASSFGVGDYEQYF.